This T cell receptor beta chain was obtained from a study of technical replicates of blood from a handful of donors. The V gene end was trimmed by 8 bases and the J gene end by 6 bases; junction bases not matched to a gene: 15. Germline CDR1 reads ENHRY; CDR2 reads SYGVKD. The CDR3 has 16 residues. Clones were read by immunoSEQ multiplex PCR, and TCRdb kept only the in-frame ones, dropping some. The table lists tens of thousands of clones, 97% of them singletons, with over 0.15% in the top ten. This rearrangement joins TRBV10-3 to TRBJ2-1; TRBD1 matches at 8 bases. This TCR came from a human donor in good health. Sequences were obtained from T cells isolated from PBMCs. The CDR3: CAIAKGGRGQVNEQFF. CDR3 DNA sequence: TGTGCCATCGCGAAAGGGGGCAGGGGGCAGGTCAATGAGCAGTTCTTC.